The 24 T cell receptor beta chains reported below all come from one sample, sequenced in a study of cytomegalovirus exposure and HLA in healthy donors. The PCR made use of 60 Vbeta and 13 Jbeta primers. Sequencing was performed with immunoSEQ multiplex PCR; in TCRdb, only in-frame clones are kept and a portion is missing. In the table there are 150,000 to 200,000 clones, 84% of which are singletons. Sequencing was carried out using PBMCs. These receptors were collected from a girl between 10 and 17 years old in good health and CMV-seropositive.

The J gene is TRBJ2-3, the V gene TRBV9; 10 bases agree with TRBD2. The CDR3 totals 14 residues. V gave up 4 bases and J gave up 6 bases; unmatched junction bases: 5. CDR1 is SGDLS and CDR2 is YYNGEE in the germline V gene. In DNA form, the CDR3 reads TGTGCCAGCAGCATTAGCGGGGGGACCGATACGCAGTATTTT. Its translation is CASSISGGTDTQYF.

V usage is TRBV18 and J usage is TRBJ2-1; 9 bases align to TRBD1. The CDR3 covers 14 residues. The V and J ends lost 4 bases and 6 bases, in that order; junction bases with no gene match: 4. Germline V gene data show CDR1 as KGHSH and CDR2 as LQKENI. The CDR3 region is CASSLQGAGNEQFF. The CDR3 coding sequence is TGTGCCAGCTCACTACAGGGGGCAGGCAATGAGCAGTTCTTC.

Of note for this clone: At one of its ends the junction is not consistent with the germline gene, which may arise from a read error. The V and J genes are TRBV7-7 and TRBJ1-1; no firm D call. Germline V gives CDR1 SSHAT, CDR2 FNYEAQ (reference sequence). The CDR3 contains 13 residues. This chain's CDR3 is CASSLTGNTEAFF. The CDR3 region has the DNA TGTGCTAGCAGCTTAACGGGGAACACTGAAGCTTTCTTT. The whole variable domain, remainder taken from reference TRBV7-7 and TRBJ1-1, is GAGVSQSPRYKVTKRGQDVTLRCDPISSHATLYWYQQALGQGPEFLTYFNYEAQPDKSGLPSDRFSAERPEGSISTLTIQRTEQRDSAMYRCASSLTGNTEAFFGQGTRLTVV.

The chain uses TRBV6-1 and TRBJ1-2; D not resolved. CDR3 length equals 11 residues. Germline V gene data show CDR1 as MNHNS and CDR2 as SASEGT. Between the trimmed V and J ends, which lost 7 bases and 4 bases, there was a span of 7 bases. The CDR3 region has the DNA TGTGCCAGCAAATTATCCTATGGCTACACCTTC. Protein sequence: CASKLSYGYTF.

The chain combines TRBV27 with TRBJ2-1, with a possible D match to TRBD1 (5 bases). Trimming pared 4 bases from V and 1 base from J, leaving 11 bases between. The length of the CDR3 is 15 residues. Germline assignment: CDR1 MNHEY and CDR2 SMNVEV (reference sequence). The CDR3 DNA follows: TGTGCCAGCAGTTCCCCCAGGGTATCCTACAATGAGCAGTTCTTC. Protein product: CASSSPRVSYNEQFF.

This clone showed up just a few times. CDR3 protein: CASSYSTATGPLHF. CDR3 sequence (DNA): TGTGCCAGCAGTTACTCGACCGCCACGGGACCCCTCCACTTT. The rearrangement links TRBV6-6 to TRBJ1-6; D not resolved. CDR1 is MNHNY and CDR2 is SVGAGI in the germline V gene (reference sequence). Trimming removed 0 bases from V and 12 bases from J, with 12 bases in between. The CDR3 runs to 14 residues.

V usage is TRBV5-1 and J usage is TRBJ1-2; a possible D gene is TRBD1 (5 bases). Trimming pared 2 bases from V and 7 bases from J, leaving 12 bases between. Germline V lookup: CDR1 SGHRS, CDR2 YFSETQ. The CDR3 totals 13 residues. CDR3 sequence: CASSFWGISGYTF. The CDR3 nucleotides are TGCGCCAGCAGCTTTTGGGGCATCTCTGGCTACACCTTC. Drawing the rest from reference TRBV5-1 and TRBJ1-2, the complete variable domain is KAGVTQTPRYLIKTRGQQVTLSCSPISGHRSVSWYQQTPGQGLQFLFEYFSETQRNKGNFPGRFSGRQFSNSRSEMNVSTLELGDSALYLCASSFWGISGYTFGSGTRLTVV.

The V call is TRBV9, the J call TRBJ2-4; 7 bases align to TRBD1. V dropped 3 bases and J dropped 8; count of bases not matched to a gene: 11. Germline V lookup: CDR1 SGDLS, CDR2 YYNGEE. The CDR3 has 15 residues. CDR3 nucleotides: TGTGCCAGCAGCGCCCCCGGACGGGACAGACACATTCAGTACTTC. As protein: CASSAPGRDRHIQYF.

V gene TRBV4-1 combines with J gene TRBJ2-7; weak D call: TRBD2 (8 bases). This CDR3 region has 16 residues. Germline loops: CDR1 MGHRA, CDR2 YSYEKL. Trimming removed 4 bases at V and 4 bases at J, with 20 bases between. The CDR3 region has the DNA TGCGCCAGCAGCCCGAGGGGGCAGGGCGGGGGGTACGAGCAGTACTTC. This encodes CASSPRGQGGGYEQYF.

V is TRBV7-9 and J is TRBJ1-2, with 7 nucleotides matching TRBD1. This CDR3 comprises 13 residues. Germline lookup yields CDR1 SEHNR and CDR2 FQNEAQ (reference sequence). Losses at the gene ends were 6 bases for V and 3 bases for J; bases not matched to a gene: 4. The CDR3 reads CASRLTGDYGYTF. The CDR3 nucleotides read TGTGCCAGCAGGCTTACAGGGGACTATGGCTACACCTTC.

V gene TRBV7-3 combines with J gene TRBJ2-3; D not resolved. The germline CDR1 and CDR2 sequences are SGHTA and FQGTGA. This CDR3 spans 14 amino acids. Trimming shortened V by 2 bases and J by 6 bases, and 12 bases separated the two germline ends. CDR3 DNA sequence: TGTGCCAGCAGCTTATCCCCTTCCGGGGATACGCAGTATTTT. It is translated as CASSLSPSGDTQYF.

The chain is built from TRBV10-3 and TRBJ1-1; 7 bases match TRBD1. The V segment lost 10 bases and the J segment 0 bases; nucleotides outside the gene matches: 5. The CDR3 consists of 13 residues. Germline-derived CDR1 and CDR2 are ENHRY and SYGVKD. CDR3 DNA: TGTGCCAAGAGGGACAGCATGAACACTGAAGCTTTCTTT. Amino acids: CAKRDSMNTEAFF.

The rearrangement joins TRBV7-2 to TRBJ2-3; 8 nucleotides line up with TRBD2. Germline CDR1 is SGHTA and CDR2 is FQGNSA. V shed 2 bases, J shed 0 bases, and the junction held 1 base outside the gene matches. The CDR3 is 15 amino acids. The CDR3 here is CASSLLAGSTDTQYF. DNA of the CDR3: TGTGCCAGCAGCTTACTAGCGGGCAGCACAGATACGCAGTATTTT.

This chain uses TRBV7-9 with TRBJ2-7; TRBD1 matches 7 bases. Germline CDR1 is SEHNR and CDR2 is FQNEAQ (reference sequence). The CDR3 totals 14 residues. V was pared by 5 bases and J by 3 bases, with 7 bases of the junction left unmatched. The CDR3 protein is CASSTPQGIYEQYF. In DNA form, the CDR3 reads TGTGCCAGCAGCACCCCACAGGGGATCTACGAGCAGTACTTC.

This chain links TRBV7-9 with TRBJ2-7; TRBD2 agrees at 9 bases. The CDR3 consists of 15 residues. Trimming removed 5 bases from V and 4 bases from J; junction bases left unmatched: 9. Germline assignment: CDR1 SEHNR and CDR2 FQNEAQ (reference sequence). The CDR3 protein is CASSPRGGRLYEQYF. The CDR3 coding sequence is TGTGCCAGCAGCCCGCGGGGGGGCAGGCTATACGAGCAGTACTTC.

As for this clone: The same CDR3 can be traced to other DNA sequences in this sample. The CDR3 DNA reads TGTGCCAGCAGCTTGGGTGACAATAGCAATCAGCCCCAGCATTTT. Translation: CASSLGDNSNQPQHF. The chain employs TRBV7-9 and TRBJ1-5, with no clear D. This CDR3 comprises 15 residues. The germline V gene encodes CDR1 SEHNR and CDR2 FQNEAQ (reference sequence). Trimming removed 3 bases from V and 0 bases from J, with 9 bases in between.

The V and J genes are TRBV19 and TRBJ1-1; TRBD1 is a possible D gene (5 bases). The CDR3 loop spans 12 amino acids. V was trimmed by 6 bases and J by 6 bases, leaving 11 bases between them. Germline V lookup: CDR1 LNHDA, CDR2 SQIVND (reference sequence). CDR3 in amino acids: CASSLGVAEAFF. CDR3 nucleotides: TGTGCCAGTAGCCTAGGGGTAGCTGAAGCTTTCTTT.

The chain employs TRBV5-4 and TRBJ1-3, with no clear D. Trimming stripped 2 bases from V and 6 bases from J, with 9 bases between. CDR1 is SGHNT, CDR2 YYREEE, per germline (reference sequence). The CDR3 spans 13 residues. The CDR3 is CASSFGPANTIYF. DNA for the CDR3: TGTGCCAGCAGCTTCGGTCCCGCAAACACCATATATTTT.

This chain connects TRBV7-2 to TRBJ2-5, with a tentative D call TRBD2 (6 bases). Trimming cost V 6 bases and J 5 bases, with 22 bases left between them. The CDR3 extends over 16 amino acids. Germline CDR1 reads SGHTA; CDR2 reads FQGNSA. For the CDR3, the DNA is TGTGCCAGCAGTTCCCGGGACTCTGGCCGACTGGAGACCCAGTACTTC. It is translated as CASSSRDSGRLETQYF.

V gene TRBV6-1 combines with J gene TRBJ2-7, with TRBD1 as a possible D gene (5 bases). With 3 bases removed from V and 2 bases from J, the gap between germline ends came to 11 bases. The CDR3 runs to 14 residues. Germline V gene lookup returns CDR1 MNHNS and CDR2 SASEGT. In DNA form, the CDR3 reads TGTGCCAGCAGTGAGGTAACAGGAACCTACGAGCAGTACTTC. Residues: CASSEVTGTYEQYF.

On this clone: Other DNA sequences of this sample code for an identical CDR3. J is TRBJ2-2 and V is TRBV5-1; 8 positions agree with TRBD1. Germline assignment: CDR1 SGHRS and CDR2 YFSETQ. The trim removed 4 bases at V and 2 bases at J, leaving 4 bases unmatched. CDR3 length: 15 residues. This chain's CDR3 is CASSPGQGNTGELFF. CDR3 bases: TGCGCCAGCAGCCCCGGACAGGGAAACACCGGGGAGCTGTTTTTT.

The J gene is TRBJ1-1, the V gene TRBV14; 8 nucleotides agree with TRBD1. The CDR3 is 16 residues long. The germline gives CDR1 SGHDN, CDR2 FVKESK. Trimming cost V 0 bases and J 0 bases; bases outside gene matches: 3. The CDR3 DNA follows: TGTGCCAGCAGCCAAGATTGGGGACAGGTGAACACTGAAGCTTTCTTT. Protein product: CASSQDWGQVNTEAFF.

This chain connects TRBV9 to TRBJ2-7; no reliable D call. Trimming removed 1 base at V and 3 bases at J, with 8 bases between. Germline-derived CDR1 and CDR2 are SGDLS and YYNGEE. The CDR3 covers 13 residues. This CDR3 reads CASSVQPGYEQYF. The CDR3 region has the DNA TGTGCCAGCAGCGTACAACCAGGCTACGAGCAGTACTTC.

The V and J genes are TRBV5-5 and TRBJ2-7, with D perhaps matching TRBD1 (6 bases). The V gene lost 3 bases and the J gene lost 6 bases, with 19 bases spanning the gap. This CDR3 has 15 residues. Germline assignment: CDR1 SGHKS and CDR2 YYEKEE (reference sequence). The CDR3 DNA reads TGTGCCAGCAGCTCCCCCAAGGACAGTGGTATCGAGCAGTACTTC. It is translated as CASSSPKDSGIEQYF.